This T cell receptor (beta chain) was observed in a study of cytomegalovirus exposure and HLA in healthy donors. This CDR3 region has 13 residues. The germline V gene has CDR1 SNHLY and CDR2 FYNNEI. V lost 7 bases and J lost 8; bases outside the gene matches: 7. Study-level results: In a later analysis, TCR beta V- and J-gene trimming was associated with a missense DCLRE1C variant. In a later analysis, common viral pathogens appeared linked to several of the most significant clusters. As a later analysis revealed, most CMV-associated TCR beta chains appeared HLA-restricted.

In regard to this clone: Its antigen is not known.

Both 60 Vbeta primers and 13 Jbeta primers went into the PCR. The assay was immunoSEQ multiplex PCR, and TCRdb's table has in-frame clones only and misses some. This table holds some 40,000 clones, less than 85% found once. This clonotype originated in a woman aged 18-29 years in good health and CMV-seropositive. Sequencing used PBMCs. The genes are TRBV2 and TRBJ2-1; 8 bases are shared with TRBD1. The CDR3 reads CASNRGQVHEQFF. The CDR3, as DNA: TGTGCCAGCAACCGGGGACAGGTCCATGAGCAGTTCTTC.